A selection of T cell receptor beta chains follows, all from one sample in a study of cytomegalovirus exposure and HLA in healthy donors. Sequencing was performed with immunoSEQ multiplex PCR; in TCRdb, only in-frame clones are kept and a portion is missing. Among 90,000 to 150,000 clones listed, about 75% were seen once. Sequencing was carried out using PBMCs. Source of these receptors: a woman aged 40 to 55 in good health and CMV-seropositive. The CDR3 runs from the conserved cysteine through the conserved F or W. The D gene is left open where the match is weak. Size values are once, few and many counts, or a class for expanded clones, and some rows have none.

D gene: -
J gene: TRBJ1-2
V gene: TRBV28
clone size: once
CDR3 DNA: TGTGCCAGCAGTTACTCATACTATGGCTACACCTTC
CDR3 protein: CASSYSYYGYTF

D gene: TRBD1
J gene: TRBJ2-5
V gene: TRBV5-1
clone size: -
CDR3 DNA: TGCGCCAGCAGCGGGGGACCTTGGACAGGGACAAGGGAGACCCAGTACTTC
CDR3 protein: CASSGGPWTGTRETQYF

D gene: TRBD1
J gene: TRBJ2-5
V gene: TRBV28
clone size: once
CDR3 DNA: TGTGCCAGCAGTTCCGGAACAGGGGGCCGAGAGACCCAGTACTTC
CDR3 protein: CASSSGTGGRETQYF

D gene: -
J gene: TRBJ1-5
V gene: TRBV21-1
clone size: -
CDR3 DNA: TGTGCCAGCAGCAAAGGGCCCGGACAGTCTCGGCGAAATCAGCCCCAGCATTTT
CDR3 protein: CASSKGPGQSRRNQPQHF

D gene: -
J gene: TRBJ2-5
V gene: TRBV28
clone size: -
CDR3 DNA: TGTGCCAGCAGTTTTGGTATCAGTAAAGAGACCCAGTACTTC
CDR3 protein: CASSFGISKETQYF

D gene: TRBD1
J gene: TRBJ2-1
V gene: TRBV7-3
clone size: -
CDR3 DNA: TGTGCCAGCAGCTTAAGTCCATCAGGACAGGTCTCCTACAATGAGCAGTTCTTC
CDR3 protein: CASSLSPSGQVSYNEQFF

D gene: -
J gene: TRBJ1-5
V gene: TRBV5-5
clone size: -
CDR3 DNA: TGTGCCAGCAGCGCACAAAATCAGCCCCAGCATTTT
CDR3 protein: CASSAQNQPQHF

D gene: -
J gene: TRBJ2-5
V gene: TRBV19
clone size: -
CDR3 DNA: TGTGCCAGTAGTCGATCGGGGGAGACCCAGTACTTC
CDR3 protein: CASSRSGETQYF

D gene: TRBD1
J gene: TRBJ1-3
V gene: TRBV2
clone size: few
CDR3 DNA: TGTGCCAGCAGTGTGGCGGGACAGGGCTCTGGAAACACCATATATTTT
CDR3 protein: CASSVAGQGSGNTIYF

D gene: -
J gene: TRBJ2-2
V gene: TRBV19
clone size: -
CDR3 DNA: TGTGCCAGTAGTAAATTTGCACTTGAGGAGCTGTTTTTT
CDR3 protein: CASSKFALEELFF

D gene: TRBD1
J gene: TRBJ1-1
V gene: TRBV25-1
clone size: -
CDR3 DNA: TGTGCCAGCAGTCGGACAGGGGAAGCTTTCTTT
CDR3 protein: CASSRTGEAFF

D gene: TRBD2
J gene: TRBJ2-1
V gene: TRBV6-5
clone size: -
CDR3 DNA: TGTGCCAGCAGTTGGGCAGCGGGAGGGAGGAAGAATGAGCAGTTCTTC
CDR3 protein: CASSWAAGGRKNEQFF

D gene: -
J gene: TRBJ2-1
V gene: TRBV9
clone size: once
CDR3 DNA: TGCAACATGAACAATGAGCAGTTCTTC
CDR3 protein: CNMNNEQFF

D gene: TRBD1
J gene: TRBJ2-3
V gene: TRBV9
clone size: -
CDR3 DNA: TGTGCCAGCAGCGGACAGGGAGCATCAGATACGCAGTATTTT
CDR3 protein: CASSGQGASDTQYF

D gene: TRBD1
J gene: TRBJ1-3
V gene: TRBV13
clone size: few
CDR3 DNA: TGTGCCAGCAGCTTAAGACAGGGTACAGACACCATATATTTT
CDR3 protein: CASSLRQGTDTIYF

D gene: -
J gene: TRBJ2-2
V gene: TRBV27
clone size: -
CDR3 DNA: TGTGCCAGCAGTTTAGTCGTGACTGGCACCGGGGAGCTGTTTTTT
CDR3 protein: CASSLVVTGTGELFF

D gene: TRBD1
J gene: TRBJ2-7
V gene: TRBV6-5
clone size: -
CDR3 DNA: TGTGCCAGCAGTTCGGCCGGGACAGGGGGCTACGAGCAGTACTTC
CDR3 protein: CASSSAGTGGYEQYF

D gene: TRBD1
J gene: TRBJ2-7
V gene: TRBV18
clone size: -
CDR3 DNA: TGTGCCAGCTCACCACTGACAGGGGCCCACGAGCAGTACTTC
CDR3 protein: CASSPLTGAHEQYF

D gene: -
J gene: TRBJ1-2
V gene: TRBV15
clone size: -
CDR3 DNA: TGTGCCACCAGCAGAGATGCAGCGGACAGCCATGGCTACACCTTC
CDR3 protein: CATSRDAADSHGYTF

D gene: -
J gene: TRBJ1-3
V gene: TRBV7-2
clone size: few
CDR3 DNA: TGTGCCAGCAGCTTCACCAGGGGATTTCTGTATTTT
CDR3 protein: CASSFTRGFLYF

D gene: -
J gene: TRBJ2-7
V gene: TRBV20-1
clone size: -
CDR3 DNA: TGCAGTGCCCGGAGGGGGGGCGAGCAGTACTTC
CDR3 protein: CSARRGGEQYF

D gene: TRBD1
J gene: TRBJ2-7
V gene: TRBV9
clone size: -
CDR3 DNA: TGTGCCAGCAGCTATGAGGCAGGGGGCGGCGAGCAGTACTTC
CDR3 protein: CASSYEAGGGEQYF

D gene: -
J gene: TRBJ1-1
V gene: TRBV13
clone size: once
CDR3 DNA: TGTGCCAGCAGCATAAAAGAAGCTTTCTTT
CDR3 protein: CASSIKEAFF

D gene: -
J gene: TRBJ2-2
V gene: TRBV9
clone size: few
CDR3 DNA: TGTGCCAGCAGCGTAGTAGAGGTGACCGGGGAGCTGTTTTTT
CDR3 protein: CASSVVEVTGELFF

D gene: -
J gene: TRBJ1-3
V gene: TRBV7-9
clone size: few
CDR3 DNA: TGTGCCAGCAGCTTAGAGGAGAGCTCTGGAAACACCATATATTTT
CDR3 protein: CASSLEESSGNTIYF

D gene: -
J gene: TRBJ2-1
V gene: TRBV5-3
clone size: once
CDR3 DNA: TGTGCCAGAAGCTCAACGGACAGCAGCCTTTACAATGAGCAGTTCTTC
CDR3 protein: CARSSTDSSLYNEQFF

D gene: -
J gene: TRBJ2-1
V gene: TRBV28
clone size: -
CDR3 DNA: TGTGCCAGCAGTTTAATCAGCTACAATGAGCAGTTCTTC
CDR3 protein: CASSLISYNEQFF

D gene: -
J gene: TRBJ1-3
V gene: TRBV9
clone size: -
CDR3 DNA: TGTGCCAGCAGCGAGACAGGTAGCTCTGGAAACACCATATATTTT
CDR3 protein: CASSETGSSGNTIYF

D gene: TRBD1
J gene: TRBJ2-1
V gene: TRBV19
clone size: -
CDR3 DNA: TGTGCCAGTAGTAAGGGGGGACAGGGAAACAATGAGCAGTTCTTC
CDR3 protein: CASSKGGQGNNEQFF

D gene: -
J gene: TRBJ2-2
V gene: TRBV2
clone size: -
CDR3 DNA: TGTGCCAGCAGTGACGGACTGGTTACCGGGGAGCTGTTTTTT
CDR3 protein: CASSDGLVTGELFF

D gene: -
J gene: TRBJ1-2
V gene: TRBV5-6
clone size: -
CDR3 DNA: TGTGCCAGCAGCTTGTGGGCCCGGCAGGGGAATAATGGCTACACCTTC
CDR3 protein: CASSLWARQGNNGYTF

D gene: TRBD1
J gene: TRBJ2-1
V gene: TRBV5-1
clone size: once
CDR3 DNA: TGCGCCAGCAGCAGAGGGACAGGGGAGTATAATGAGCAGTTCTTC
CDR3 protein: CASSRGTGEYNEQFF

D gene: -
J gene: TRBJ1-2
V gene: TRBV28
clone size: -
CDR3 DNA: TGTGCCAGCAGTTTTGGGTCAAAGGGGGTCGGCTACACCTTC
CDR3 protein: CASSFGSKGVGYTF

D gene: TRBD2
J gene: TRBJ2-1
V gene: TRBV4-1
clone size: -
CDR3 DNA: TGCGCCAGCAGCCAAGATCAGTCAGCGGGAGATAACTACAATGAGCAGTTCTTC
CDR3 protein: CASSQDQSAGDNYNEQFF

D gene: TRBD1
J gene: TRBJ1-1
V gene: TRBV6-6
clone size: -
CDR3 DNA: TGTGCCAGCATCCTACAGGGGGGAAACACTGAAGCTTTCTTT
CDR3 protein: CASILQGGNTEAFF

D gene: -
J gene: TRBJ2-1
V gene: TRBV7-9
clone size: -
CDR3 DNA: TGTGCCAGCAGCCCCCGACAGGTGGTTATCTACAATGAGCAGTTCTTC
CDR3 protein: CASSPRQVVIYNEQFF

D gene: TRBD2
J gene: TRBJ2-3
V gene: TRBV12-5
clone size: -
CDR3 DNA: TGTGCTAGTGGTCCCGGCGGGGGTGGGGCAGATACGCAGTATTTT
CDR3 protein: CASGPGGGGADTQYF

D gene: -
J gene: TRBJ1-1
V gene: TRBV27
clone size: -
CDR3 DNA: TGTGCCAGCAGCATGACAGTGAACACTGAAGCTTTCTTT
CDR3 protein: CASSMTVNTEAFF

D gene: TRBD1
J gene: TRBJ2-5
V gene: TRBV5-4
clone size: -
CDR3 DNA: TGTGCCAGCAGCCTCCTAGAGGGGGCGAAGACCCAGTACTTC
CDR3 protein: CASSLLEGAKTQYF

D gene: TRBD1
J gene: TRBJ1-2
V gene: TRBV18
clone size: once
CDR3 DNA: TGTGCCAGCTCACCGTCGGGACAGGTAGACTATGGCTACACCTTC
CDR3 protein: CASSPSGQVDYGYTF

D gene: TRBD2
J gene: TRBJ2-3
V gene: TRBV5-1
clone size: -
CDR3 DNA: TGCGCCAGCAGCTCGGGACTAGCGGGGCCCACAGATACGCAGTATTTT
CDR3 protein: CASSSGLAGPTDTQYF

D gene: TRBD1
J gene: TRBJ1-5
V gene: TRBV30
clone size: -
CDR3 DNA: TGTGCCTGGAGTTTTCGGACAGGGTGGAATCAGCCCCAGCATTTT
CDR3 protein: CAWSFRTGWNQPQHF

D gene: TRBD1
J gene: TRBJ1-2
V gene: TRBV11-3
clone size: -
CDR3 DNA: TGTGCCAGCAGCCCGGACAGGGGTTTTACCTTC
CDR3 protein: CASSPDRGFTF